A selection of T cell receptor beta chains follows, all from one sample in a study of memory CD4+ T cells and cytomegalovirus serostatus. Assay used: immunoSEQ multiplex PCR; TCRdb lists only in-frame clones, some missing. The sample records about 100,000 clones, roughly 80% being singletons. Sequenced: memory CD4+ T cells from blood. The receptors were gathered from an adult in good health and CMV-seropositive. Both conserved end residues are part of each CDR3. Fields, in order: clone size, J gene, V gene, D gene, CDR3 DNA, CDR3 protein. D genes are given only for firm matches. Part of the rows lack a size; the others show once, few, many or a class for expanded clones.

size: -
J: TRBJ1-6
V: TRBV28
D: -
DNA: TGTGCCAGCAGCCCGACAGGCTCACCCCTCCACTTT
CDR3: CASSPTGSPLHF

size: few
J: TRBJ1-1
V: TRBV5-6
D: -
DNA: TGTGCCAGCAGCTTGGGGTTCTGGGCGGAAGCTTTCTTT
CDR3: CASSLGFWAEAFF

size: -
J: TRBJ2-1
V: TRBV9
D: TRBD2
DNA: TGTGCCAGCAGCGTAGCGTCTAGCGGGACGGGAGAGCAGTTCTTC
CDR3: CASSVASSGTGEQFF

size: -
J: TRBJ2-1
V: TRBV7-2
D: -
DNA: TGTGCCAGCAGCTTACGGCAGGGTAAATCCGATGAGCAGTTCTTC
CDR3: CASSLRQGKSDEQFF

size: -
J: TRBJ2-7
V: TRBV27
D: TRBD2
DNA: TGTGCCAGCAGTTTGCTAAGGACTAGCGGGAGGGGCGAGCAGTACTTC
CDR3: CASSLLRTSGRGEQYF

size: -
J: TRBJ2-5
V: TRBV7-2
D: -
DNA: TGTGCCAGCAGCCCAGGGAGCCAAGAGACCCAGTACTTC
CDR3: CASSPGSQETQYF

size: -
J: TRBJ1-5
V: TRBV10-2
D: -
DNA: TGCGCCAGCAGTGGGGGGGGACTGGCGGGTCAGCCCCAGCATTTT
CDR3: CASSGGGLAGQPQHF

size: once
J: TRBJ2-3
V: TRBV5-1
D: TRBD2
DNA: TGCGCCAGCAGCTTGGGGGCTAGCGGGAACACAGATACGCAGTATTTT
CDR3: CASSLGASGNTDTQYF

size: -
J: TRBJ2-1
V: TRBV10-1
D: -
DNA: TGCGCCAGCAGTGACATGGTCGGGAGCTCCTACAATGAGCAGTTCTTC
CDR3: CASSDMVGSSYNEQFF

size: -
J: TRBJ1-3
V: TRBV5-1
D: -
DNA: TGCGCCAGCAGCCTCGACAGGCCCTCTGGAAACACCATATATTTT
CDR3: CASSLDRPSGNTIYF

size: -
J: TRBJ1-1
V: TRBV5-1
D: -
DNA: TGCGCCAGCAGTTATCAGGGAGGTGAAGCTTTCTTT
CDR3: CASSYQGGEAFF

size: -
J: TRBJ2-1
V: TRBV5-1
D: -
DNA: TGCGCCAGCAGCTTGGGAGGGCCCTACAATGAGCAGTTCTTC
CDR3: CASSLGGPYNEQFF

size: once
J: TRBJ2-1
V: TRBV27
D: TRBD2
DNA: TGTGCCAGCAGAGCCGGGACCGGGACTAGCTACGGTGAGCAGTTCTTC
CDR3: CASRAGTGTSYGEQFF

size: -
J: TRBJ2-7
V: TRBV27
D: TRBD2
DNA: TGTGCCAGCAGTTCCCCGGGACTAGGAATATCTGGCGAGCAGTACTTC
CDR3: CASSSPGLGISGEQYF

size: few
J: TRBJ2-7
V: TRBV5-1
D: -
DNA: TGCGCCAGCAGCTTGGTGACGGCGGGCCCCGGGTACGAGCAGTACTTC
CDR3: CASSLVTAGPGYEQYF

size: -
J: TRBJ1-1
V: TRBV28
D: TRBD1
DNA: TGTGCCAGCAGAATGGGGGACAGGGGAACCCACACTGAAGCTTTCTTT
CDR3: CASRMGDRGTHTEAFF

size: few
J: TRBJ2-3
V: TRBV13
D: -
DNA: TGTGCCAGCAGCTCCTATGCTACAGATACGCAGTATTTT
CDR3: CASSSYATDTQYF

size: -
J: TRBJ1-2
V: TRBV29-1
D: -
DNA: TGCAGCGTTGGGGACCACGCGAACTATGGCTACACCTTC
CDR3: CSVGDHANYGYTF

size: -
J: TRBJ1-5
V: TRBV19
D: -
DNA: TGTGCCAGTAGTATCAGGGAGAGCAATCAGCCCCAGCATTTT
CDR3: CASSIRESNQPQHF

size: -
J: TRBJ2-5
V: TRBV28
D: TRBD2
DNA: TGTGCCAGCAGTTCCGGGACTAGCGGGTACCAAGAGACCCAGTACTTC
CDR3: CASSSGTSGYQETQYF

size: -
J: TRBJ2-7
V: TRBV18
D: TRBD2
DNA: TGTGCCAGCTCACAAACCGGGACTACCTCTGACGAGCAGTACTTC
CDR3: CASSQTGTTSDEQYF

size: -
J: TRBJ2-7
V: TRBV5-1
D: -
DNA: TGCGCCAGCAGCCCATCCCCCGGGTGGAACGAGCAGTACTTC
CDR3: CASSPSPGWNEQYF

size: -
J: TRBJ1-3
V: TRBV2
D: -
DNA: TGTGCCAGCAGTGAAATAGGACAGACGACTGGAAACACCATATATTTT
CDR3: CASSEIGQTTGNTIYF

size: -
J: TRBJ2-1
V: TRBV4-2
D: -
DNA: TGTGCCAGCAGCCTTTCCGGGGGCAACCAGGCCTACAATGAGCAGTTCTTC
CDR3: CASSLSGGNQAYNEQFF

size: once
J: TRBJ1-3
V: TRBV19
D: -
DNA: TGTGCCAGTAGTATCCTTAGAGGATACGGAAACACCATATATTTT
CDR3: CASSILRGYGNTIYF

size: -
J: TRBJ2-2
V: TRBV7-8
D: TRBD1
DNA: TGTGCCAGCAGTCCTGACAGGGTAACCGGGGAGCTGTTTTTT
CDR3: CASSPDRVTGELFF

size: -
J: TRBJ2-7
V: TRBV10-1
D: TRBD1
DNA: TGCGCCAGCAGTCTGGACAGGGGCTACGAGCAGTACTTC
CDR3: CASSLDRGYEQYF

size: -
J: TRBJ2-5
V: TRBV19
D: -
DNA: TGTGCCAGTAGTATAACTAAAGCGCAAGAGACCCAGTACTTC
CDR3: CASSITKAQETQYF

size: few
J: TRBJ1-1
V: TRBV7-6
D: -
DNA: TGTGCCAGCAGCTCAGACAGTAACACTGAAGCTTTCTTT
CDR3: CASSSDSNTEAFF

size: -
J: TRBJ1-2
V: TRBV2
D: -
DNA: TGTGCCAGCAGTGTTTTGCTTGGGGGTCGTGATGGCTACACCTTC
CDR3: CASSVLLGGRDGYTF

size: -
J: TRBJ2-7
V: TRBV7-8
D: -
DNA: TGTGCCAGCAGCGATCAGTACGAGCAGTACTTC
CDR3: CASSDQYEQYF

size: -
J: TRBJ1-5
V: TRBV19
D: -
DNA: TGTGCCAGTAGAGTGGGACGGTGGGGCAATCAGCCCCAGCATTTT
CDR3: CASRVGRWGNQPQHF

size: -
J: TRBJ1-1
V: TRBV7-2
D: -
DNA: TGTGCCAGCATGAGTAATTATGGAAACACTGAAGCTTTCTTT
CDR3: CASMSNYGNTEAFF

size: -
J: TRBJ2-2
V: TRBV6-1
D: -
DNA: TGTGCCAGCAGGGAGAGTGGAGCGAACACCGGGGAGCTGTTTTTT
CDR3: CASRESGANTGELFF

size: once
J: TRBJ2-1
V: TRBV5-1
D: TRBD2
DNA: TGCGCCAGCAGCTTCTTGACTAGCGGGCAGTACTACAATGAGCAGTTCTTC
CDR3: CASSFLTSGQYYNEQFF

size: -
J: TRBJ2-7
V: TRBV7-2
D: TRBD2
DNA: TGTGCCAGCAGCCAAGGACTAGCGGGAGTCCACGAGCAGTACTTC
CDR3: CASSQGLAGVHEQYF

size: -
J: TRBJ1-2
V: TRBV2
D: -
DNA: TGTGCCAGCAGTGAATATAACAGGGTGAACTATGGCTACACCTTC
CDR3: CASSEYNRVNYGYTF

size: -
J: TRBJ1-4
V: TRBV28
D: -
DNA: TGTGCGAGCAGTTCAATTGGGTTTGGTGAAAAACTGTTTTTT
CDR3: CASSSIGFGEKLFF

size: -
J: TRBJ2-7
V: TRBV28
D: -
DNA: TGTGCCAGCAGTGAGACAGGCTCCAGCTCCTACGAGCAGTACTTC
CDR3: CASSETGSSSYEQYF

size: -
J: TRBJ2-3
V: TRBV6-4
D: -
DNA: TGTGCCCGTCAACCAGCGGCAGGGACTGCAGATACGCAGTATTTT
CDR3: CARQPAAGTADTQYF

size: -
J: TRBJ2-1
V: TRBV28
D: TRBD1
DNA: TGTGCCAGCAGGCCACAGGGACAGGGAATGGTCGATGAGCAGTTCTTC
CDR3: CASRPQGQGMVDEQFF

size: -
J: TRBJ2-7
V: TRBV6-5
D: TRBD1
DNA: TGTGCCAGCAGTACGGACAGGGGGGGTAGGCAGTACTTC
CDR3: CASSTDRGGRQYF

size: -
J: TRBJ2-7
V: TRBV10-3
D: TRBD2
DNA: TGTGCCATTAGGACTAGCGGGGAGGGGGGCGAGCAGTACTTC
CDR3: CAIRTSGEGGEQYF

size: -
J: TRBJ1-1
V: TRBV30
D: -
DNA: TGTGCCTGGAGTGTGGGAGGGGGCACTGAAGCTTTCTTT
CDR3: CAWSVGGGTEAFF

size: -
J: TRBJ2-7
V: TRBV6-5
D: -
DNA: TGTGCCATCAGTGAGTCGAGGGGGGCCTACGAGCAGTACTTC
CDR3: CAISESRGAYEQYF

size: -
J: TRBJ1-5
V: TRBV5-1
D: TRBD1
DNA: TGCGCCAGCAGCCCGACAGGGCTGAGCAATCAGCCCCAGCATTTT
CDR3: CASSPTGLSNQPQHF

size: once
J: TRBJ1-1
V: TRBV18
D: -
DNA: TGTGCCAGCTCACATGCCCGGACGCTGAACACTGAAGCTTTCTTT
CDR3: CASSHARTLNTEAFF

size: -
J: TRBJ2-5
V: TRBV5-1
D: -
DNA: TGCGCCAGCAGCCAGGAGGGTAGAGAGACCCAGTACTTC
CDR3: CASSQEGRETQYF

size: -
J: TRBJ1-4
V: TRBV4-1
D: TRBD1
DNA: TGCGCCAGCAGCCTTACGGGGACAGGGGGCAGGAATAATGAAAAACTGTTTTTT
CDR3: CASSLTGTGGRNNEKLFF